What follows are 10 T cell receptor beta chains derived from one specimen sequenced in a study of T cells in localized non-small cell lung cancer. The data were produced by immunoSEQ multiplex PCR, yet TCRdb's version contains in-frame clones alone and is incomplete. This sample has approximately 22,000 clones, with 80% to 90% found just once. The specimen comprised PBMCs, sampled before any cancer treatment. Receptors were obtained from a man between 40 and 69 years old with stage II squamous cell lung carcinoma.

The chain uses TRBV4-3 and TRBJ2-2, with D maybe TRBD2 (6 bases). CDR1 LGHNA and CDR2 YSLEER come from the germline V gene. The CDR3 length is 13 residues. V lost 0 bases, J lost 13 bases, and 12 bases lay in between. Here the CDR3 DNA reads TGCGCCAGCAGCCAAGATAGAGGGACTCCGCTGTTTTTT. Translation: CASSQDRGTPLFF.

The chain employs TRBV5-1 and TRBJ1-2; D may be TRBD1 (5 bases). The germline V gene encodes CDR1 SGHRS and CDR2 YFSETQ. CDR3 length equals 14 residues. V gave up 3 bases and J gave up 0 bases, with 9 bases separating them. The CDR3 here is CASSSRGANYGYTF. CDR3 nucleotides: TGCGCCAGCAGCTCGAGGGGAGCTAACTATGGCTACACCTTC. Full variable domain (rest looked up from reference TRBV5-1 and TRBJ1-2): KAGVTQTPRYLIKTRGQQVTLSCSPISGHRSVSWYQQTPGQGLQFLFEYFSETQRNKGNFPGRFSGRQFSNSRSEMNVSTLELGDSALYLCASSSRGANYGYTFGSGTRLTVV.

The rearrangement links TRBV4-1 to TRBJ1-1, with a tentative D call TRBD1 (6 bases). Per the germline V gene, CDR1 is MGHRA and CDR2 is YSYEKL. Trimming cost V 1 base and J 0 bases, with 9 bases left between them. The CDR3 length is 15 residues. The CDR3, as DNA: TGCGCCAGCAGCCAAGCGACAGGAGTGAACACTGAAGCTTTCTTT. Translating gives CASSQATGVNTEAFF.

V gene TRBV18 combines with J gene TRBJ2-2; unclear D gene. Germline CDR1 KGHSH, CDR2 LQKENI. This CDR3 comprises 13 residues. The V and J ends lost 0 bases and 3 bases respectively, with 2 bases between them. CDR3 nucleotides: TGTGCCAGCTCACCACCGGACACCGGGGAGCTGTTTTTT. Translation: CASSPPDTGELFF.

This chain joins TRBV9 and TRBJ1-2, with 8 bases identical to TRBD1. Germline CDR1 is SGDLS and CDR2 is YYNGEE. The CDR3 loop spans 14 amino acids. The V segment lost 1 base and the J segment 4 bases; nucleotides outside the gene matches: 3. The CDR3, as DNA: TGTGCCAGCAGCGTATCAGGGGGCCTCTATGGCTACACCTTC. Amino acids: CASSVSGGLYGYTF.

The genes are TRBV9 and TRBJ1-6, with D unresolved. Trimming took 4 bases from V and 7 from J, leaving 12 bases between them. Germline V gives CDR1 SGDLS, CDR2 YYNGEE. This CDR3 has 14 residues. CDR3 in amino acids: CASSLREGNSPLHF. The CDR3 region has the DNA TGTGCCAGCAGCCTTAGGGAGGGAAATTCACCCCTCCACTTT.

The V call is TRBV2, the J call TRBJ1-1; D not resolved. CDR3 length: 14 residues. The germline V gene encodes CDR1 SNHLY and CDR2 FYNNEI. Trimming removed 4 bases at V and 4 bases at J, with 13 bases between. The CDR3 spells CASSVSMVGTEAFF. For the CDR3, the DNA is TGTGCCAGCAGTGTCTCTATGGTTGGCACTGAAGCTTTCTTT.

The gene calls are TRBV23-1 and TRBJ2-1; the D call may be TRBD1 or TRBD2 (5 bases each). TRBV23-1 is flagged as an ORF with uncertain function. V dropped 4 bases and J dropped 0 bases, with 22 bases sitting between them. This CDR3 comprises 19 residues. CDR3 in amino acids: CASSRPEGTSNTSYNEQFF. The CDR3 DNA is TGCGCCAGCAGTCGTCCTGAAGGGACGTCTAACACCTCCTACAATGAGCAGTTCTTC.

This chain joins TRBV5-4 and TRBJ2-3; D perhaps matches TRBD2 (6 bases). Between the trimmed V and J ends, which lost 0 bases and 1 base, there was a span of 15 bases. Germline CDR1 and CDR2: SGHNT and YYREEE (reference sequence). This CDR3 has 17 amino acids. Written as DNA, the CDR3 is TGTGCCAGCAGCTTGGATCTTTTGGGGGGTGGCACAGATACGCAGTATTTT. It specifies CASSLDLLGGGTDTQYF.

The rearrangement links TRBV28 to TRBJ2-5; TRBD2 matches 7 bases. J gave up 9 bases and V 2 bases, and 15 bases lay outside the gene matches. Germline CDR1 and CDR2: MDHEN and SYDVKM. This CDR3 is built from 16 residues. In DNA form, the CDR3 reads TGTGCCAGCAGTTTAACGGACCAAAGAAATCTAGCGGCCCAGTACTTC. Protein sequence: CASSLTDQRNLAAQYF.